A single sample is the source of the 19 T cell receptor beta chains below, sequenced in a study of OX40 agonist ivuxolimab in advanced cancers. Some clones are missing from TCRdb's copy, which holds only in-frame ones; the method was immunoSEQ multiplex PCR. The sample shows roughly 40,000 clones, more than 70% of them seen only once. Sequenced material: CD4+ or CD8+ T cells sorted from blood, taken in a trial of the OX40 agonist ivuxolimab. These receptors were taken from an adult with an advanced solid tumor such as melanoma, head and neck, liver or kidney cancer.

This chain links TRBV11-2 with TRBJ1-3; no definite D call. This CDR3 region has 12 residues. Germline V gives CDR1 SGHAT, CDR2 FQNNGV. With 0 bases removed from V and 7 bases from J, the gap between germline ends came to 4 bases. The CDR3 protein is CASSLDENTIYF. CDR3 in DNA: TGTGCCAGCAGCTTAGACGAGAACACCATATATTTT.

The CDR3 region has the DNA TGTGCCAGCAGTTTATTACAGGGACTTAATGAAAAACTGTTTTTT. It is translated as CASSLLQGLNEKLFF. V gene TRBV28 combines with J gene TRBJ1-4; perhaps TRBD1 as D (6 bases). This CDR3 spans 15 amino acids. Germline CDR1 is MDHEN and CDR2 is SYDVKM. V lost 1 base, J lost 4 bases, and 10 bases lay in between.

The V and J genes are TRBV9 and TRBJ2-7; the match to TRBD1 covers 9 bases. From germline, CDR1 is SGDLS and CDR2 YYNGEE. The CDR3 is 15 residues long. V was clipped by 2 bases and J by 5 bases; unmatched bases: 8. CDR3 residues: CASSVSGTGSDEQYF. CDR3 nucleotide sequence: TGTGCCAGCAGCGTCTCCGGGACAGGGTCCGACGAGCAGTACTTC.

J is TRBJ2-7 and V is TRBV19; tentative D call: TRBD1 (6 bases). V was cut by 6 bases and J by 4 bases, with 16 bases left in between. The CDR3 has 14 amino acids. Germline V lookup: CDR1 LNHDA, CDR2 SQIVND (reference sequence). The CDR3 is CASREDRISYEQYF. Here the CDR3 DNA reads TGTGCCAGTAGGGAAGACAGGATCTCTTACGAGCAGTACTTC.

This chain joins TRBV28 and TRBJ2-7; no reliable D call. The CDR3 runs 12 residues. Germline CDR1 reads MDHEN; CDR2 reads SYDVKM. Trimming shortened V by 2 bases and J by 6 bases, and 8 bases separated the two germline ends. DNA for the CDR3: TGTGCCAGCAGTTTAATTTGGTCCGAGCAGTACTTC. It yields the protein CASSLIWSEQYF.

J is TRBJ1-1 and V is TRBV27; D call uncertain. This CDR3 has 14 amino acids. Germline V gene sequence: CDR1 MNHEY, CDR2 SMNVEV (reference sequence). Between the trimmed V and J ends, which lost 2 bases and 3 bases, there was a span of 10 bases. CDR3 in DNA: TGTGCCAGCAGTTTAATCGGCAGCTACACTGAAGCTTTCTTT. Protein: CASSLIGSYTEAFF.

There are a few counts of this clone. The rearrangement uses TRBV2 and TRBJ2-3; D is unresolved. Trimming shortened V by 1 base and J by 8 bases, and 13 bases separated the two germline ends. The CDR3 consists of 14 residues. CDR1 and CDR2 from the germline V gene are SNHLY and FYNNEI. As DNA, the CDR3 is TGTGCCAGCAGTGAAGTAGGCAGGCGCGCTACGCAGTATTTT. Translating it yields CASSEVGRRATQYF. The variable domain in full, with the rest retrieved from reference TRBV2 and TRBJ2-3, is EPEVTQTPSHQVTQMGQEVILRCVPISNHLYFYWYRQILGQKVEFLVSFYNNEISEKSEIFDDQFSVERPDGSNFTLKIRSTKLEDSAMYFCASSEVGRRATQYFGPGTRLTVL.

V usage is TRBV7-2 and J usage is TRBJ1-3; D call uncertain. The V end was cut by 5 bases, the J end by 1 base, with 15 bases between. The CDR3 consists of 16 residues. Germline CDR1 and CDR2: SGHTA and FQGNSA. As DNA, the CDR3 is TGTGCCAGCAGCAAGAAGGACGGAGTATCTGGAAACACCATATATTTT. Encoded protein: CASSKKDGVSGNTIYF.

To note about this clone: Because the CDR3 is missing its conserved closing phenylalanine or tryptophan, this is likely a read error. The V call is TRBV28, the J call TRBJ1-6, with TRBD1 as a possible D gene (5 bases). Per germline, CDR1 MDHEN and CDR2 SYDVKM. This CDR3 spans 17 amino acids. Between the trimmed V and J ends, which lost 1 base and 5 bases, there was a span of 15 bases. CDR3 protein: CASSLYGDRVHNSPLHS. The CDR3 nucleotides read TGTGCCAGCAGTTTATACGGTGACAGAGTCCATAATTCACCCCTCCACTCT.

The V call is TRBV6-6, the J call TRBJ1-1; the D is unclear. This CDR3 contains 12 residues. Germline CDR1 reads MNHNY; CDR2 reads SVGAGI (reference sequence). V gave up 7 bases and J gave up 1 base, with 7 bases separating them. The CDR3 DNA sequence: TGTGCCAGCAAAGGCCCGAACACTGAAGCTTTCTTT. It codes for CASKGPNTEAFF.

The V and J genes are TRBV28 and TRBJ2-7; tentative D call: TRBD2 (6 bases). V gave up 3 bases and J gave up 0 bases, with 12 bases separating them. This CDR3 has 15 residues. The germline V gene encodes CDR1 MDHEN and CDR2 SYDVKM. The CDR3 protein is CASSFIIAASYEQYF. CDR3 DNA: TGTGCCAGCAGTTTTATAATAGCGGCCTCCTACGAGCAGTACTTC.

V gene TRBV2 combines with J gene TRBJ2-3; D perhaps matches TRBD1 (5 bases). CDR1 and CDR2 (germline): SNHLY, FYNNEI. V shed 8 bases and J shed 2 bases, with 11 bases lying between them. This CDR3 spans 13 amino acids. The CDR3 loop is CASQSGYTDTQYF. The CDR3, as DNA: TGTGCCAGCCAATCAGGGTACACAGATACGCAGTATTTT.

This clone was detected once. The CDR3 DNA sequence: TGTGCCACCAGCAGAGCGGAATTATACAATGAGCAGTTCTTC. Its translation: CATSRAELYNEQFF. The V gene is TRBV15, the J gene TRBJ2-1; no reliable D call. Trimming took 1 base from V and 4 from J, leaving 8 bases between them. The CDR3 totals 14 residues. The germline gives CDR1 LNHNV, CDR2 YYDKDF (reference sequence).

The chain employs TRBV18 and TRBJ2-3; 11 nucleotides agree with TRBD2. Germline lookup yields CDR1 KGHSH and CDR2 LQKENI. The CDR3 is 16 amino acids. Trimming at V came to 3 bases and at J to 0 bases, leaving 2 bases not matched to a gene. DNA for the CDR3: TGTGCCAGCTCACCCACTAGCGGGAGTAGCACAGATACGCAGTATTTT. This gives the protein CASSPTSGSSTDTQYF. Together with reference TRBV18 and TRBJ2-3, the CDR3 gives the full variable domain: NAGVMQNPRHLVRRRGQEARLRCSPMKGHSHVYWYRQLPEEGLKFMVYLQKENIIDESGMPKERFSAEFPKEGPSILRIQQVVRGDSAAYFCASSPTSGSSTDTQYFGPGTRLTVL.

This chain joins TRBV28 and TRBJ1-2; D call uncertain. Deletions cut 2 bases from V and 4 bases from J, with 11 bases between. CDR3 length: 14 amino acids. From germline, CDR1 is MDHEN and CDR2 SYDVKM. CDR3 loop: CASSLTGQIYGYTF. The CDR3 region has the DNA TGTGCCAGCAGTTTAACGGGCCAGATCTATGGCTACACCTTC.

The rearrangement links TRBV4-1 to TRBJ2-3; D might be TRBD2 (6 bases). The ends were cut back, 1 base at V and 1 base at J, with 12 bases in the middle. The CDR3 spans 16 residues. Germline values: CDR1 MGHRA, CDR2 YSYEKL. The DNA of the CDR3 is TGCGCCAGCAGCCAAGGCGAACTAGCCCGCACAGATACGCAGTATTTT. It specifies CASSQGELARTDTQYF.

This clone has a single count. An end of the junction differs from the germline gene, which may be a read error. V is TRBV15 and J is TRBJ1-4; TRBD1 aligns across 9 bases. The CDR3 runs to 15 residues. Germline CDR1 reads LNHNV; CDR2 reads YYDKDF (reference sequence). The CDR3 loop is CATSRYRGQDEKLSF. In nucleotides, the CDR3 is TGTGCCACCAGCAGATACAGGGGGCAGGATGAAAAACTGTCTTTT.

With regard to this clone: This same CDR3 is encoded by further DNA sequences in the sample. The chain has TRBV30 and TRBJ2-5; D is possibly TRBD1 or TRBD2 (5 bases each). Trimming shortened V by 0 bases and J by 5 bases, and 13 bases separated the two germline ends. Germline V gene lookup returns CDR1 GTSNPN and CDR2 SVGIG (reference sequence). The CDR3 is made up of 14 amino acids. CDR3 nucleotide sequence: TGTGCCTGGAGTGTAAGAGGGGTGGGGGAGACCCAGTACTTC. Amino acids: CAWSVRGVGETQYF.

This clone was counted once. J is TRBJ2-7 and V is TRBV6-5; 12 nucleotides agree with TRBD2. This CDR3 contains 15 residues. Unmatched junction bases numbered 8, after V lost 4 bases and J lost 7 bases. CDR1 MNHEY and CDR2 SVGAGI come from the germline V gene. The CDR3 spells CASSSLAGGPREQYF. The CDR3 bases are TGTGCCAGCAGTTCTCTAGCGGGAGGGCCGAGGGAGCAGTACTTC.